The 21 T cell receptor beta chains below come from one sample, sequenced in a study of T cell repertoires in cytomegalovirus infection. TCRdb ran MiXCR on the reads and lists one entry per CDR3 protein. The sample records some 800,000 distinct CDR3 sequences, 25% to 35% being singletons. Antigens of these TCRs are unknown. This specimen consisted of cultured CD8+ T cells from PBMCs, obtained from culture after CMV antigen stimulation. These TCRs come from a human donor in good health (CMV status not recorded). Some clones in this sample may be carry-over from other donors' samples.

This clonotype showed up just a few times. The rearrangement uses TRBV7-9 and TRBJ2-1; TRBD2 aligns across 8 bases. The CDR3 totals 17 residues. V was pared by 1 base and J by 6 bases, with 11 bases of the junction left unmatched. The germline V gene has CDR1 SEHNR and CDR2 FQNEAQ (reference sequence). The CDR3 loop is CASSLVRSSGDSNEQFF. The CDR3 region has the DNA TGTGCCAGCAGCTTAGTGAGGAGTAGCGGGGACTCCAATGAGCAGTTCTTC.

V gene TRBV27 combines with J gene TRBJ2-4; 7 positions agree with TRBD1. The CDR3 consists of 16 residues. CDR1 and CDR2 from the germline V gene are MNHEY and SMNVEV (reference sequence). With 4 bases clipped from V and 4 bases from J, the junction kept 10 bases outside the gene matches. The CDR3 DNA reads as TGTGCCAGCAGTTCAAGACAGGGCCTACTTAAAAACATTCAGTACTTC. Translating gives CASSSRQGLLKNIQYF.

The chain uses TRBV11-2 and TRBJ2-5; 11 bases match TRBD1. CDR1 is SGHAT and CDR2 is FQNNGV in the germline V gene. The V segment lost 2 bases and the J segment 2 bases; nucleotides outside the gene matches: 4. This CDR3 is built from 16 residues. The CDR3 DNA reads as TGTGCCAGCAGCTTAAGGGGGACAGGGGGACAAGAGACCCAGTACTTC. Protein sequence: CASSLRGTGGQETQYF.

This sequence joins TRBV2 and TRBJ2-5; 9 bases line up with TRBD1. From germline, CDR1 is SNHLY and CDR2 FYNNEI. CDR3 length equals 14 residues. The ends lost 4 bases at V and 9 bases at J; junction bases unmatched: 9. CDR3 protein: CASSGPDRGESQYF. Written as DNA, the CDR3 is TGTGCCAGCAGTGGGCCCGACAGGGGGGAGTCCCAGTACTTC.

There are a few counts of this clonotype. The chain recombines TRBV27 with TRBJ1-4; D gene unclear. V was cut by 4 bases and J by 0 bases, with 12 bases left in between. Germline CDR1 MNHEY, CDR2 SMNVEV (reference sequence). This CDR3 region has 16 residues. CDR3 amino acids: CASSWLPDATNEKLFF. The DNA of the CDR3 is TGTGCCAGCAGTTGGTTGCCGGACGCAACTAATGAAAAACTGTTTTTT.

This clonotype was counted only a few times. The rearrangement links TRBV7-6 to TRBJ2-7; 9 bases line up with TRBD1. CDR1 and CDR2 from the germline V gene are SGHVS and FNYEAQ. The CDR3 spans 14 residues. V gave up 1 base and J gave up 7 bases; unmatched junction bases: 5. The CDR3 nucleotides are TGTGCCAGCAGCTTAGAACAGGGGGCGAGAGAGCAGTACTTC. Translated, it gives CASSLEQGAREQYF.

This clonotype was found a few times. The chain combines TRBV4-1 with TRBJ2-3; D is unclear. CDR3 length: 15 amino acids. Per germline, CDR1 MGHRA and CDR2 YSYEKL. The ends were cut back, 0 bases at V and 6 bases at J, with 13 bases in the middle. This CDR3 reads CASSQERHPKDTQYF. The CDR3 nucleotides are TGCGCCAGCAGCCAAGAGAGACACCCTAAGGATACGCAGTATTTT.

The rearrangement uses TRBV20-1 and TRBJ1-1; a weak D match, TRBD1 (6 bases). Trimming took 5 bases from V and 5 from J, leaving 15 bases between them. CDR1 DFQATT and CDR2 SNEGSKA come from the germline V gene (reference sequence). The CDR3 extends over 13 amino acids. In nucleotides, the CDR3 is TGCAGTGCTCAACCACAGGGTTGGACTGAAGCTTTCTTT. This sequence encodes CSAQPQGWTEAFF.

In its sample, this clonotype was seen a few times. V gene TRBV6-5 combines with J gene TRBJ2-7, with TRBD1 identical over 8 bases. Per the germline V gene, CDR1 is MNHEY and CDR2 is SVGAGI. The V gene end was trimmed by 2 bases and the J gene end by 1 base; junction bases not matched to a gene: 13. The CDR3 loop spans 18 amino acids. CDR3 region: CASSYTDFGQGYSYEQYF. CDR3 sequence (DNA): TGTGCCAGCAGTTACACAGATTTCGGACAGGGCTATTCCTACGAGCAGTACTTC.

V is TRBV6-5 and J is TRBJ2-5; the D gene is possibly TRBD1 (6 bases). Germline V gene sequence: CDR1 MNHEY, CDR2 SVGAGI. Trimming left V 5 bases short and J 5 bases short, with 18 bases between. This CDR3 region has 15 residues. CDR3 sequence reads: CASSHPGQKGETQYF. Written as DNA, the CDR3 is TGTGCCAGCAGTCACCCGGGACAAAAAGGGGAGACCCAGTACTTC.

The chain carries TRBV6-5 and TRBJ2-1; TRBD2 matches 9 bases. Germline V gives CDR1 MNHEY, CDR2 SVGAGI. V lost 2 bases, J lost 6 bases, and 11 bases stayed unmatched. The CDR3 length is 17 residues. The DNA for the CDR3 is TGTGCCAGCAGTTACCCCTCGGCGGGGGGGCCTTTCAATGAGCAGTTCTTC. Its translation is CASSYPSAGGPFNEQFF.

The chain has TRBV4-1 and TRBJ2-1; weak D call: TRBD2 (5 bases). Trimming pared 1 base from V and 6 bases from J, leaving 10 bases between. Germline values: CDR1 MGHRA, CDR2 YSYEKL. The CDR3 runs 14 residues. CDR3: CASSQARTANEQFF. CDR3 nucleotides: TGCGCCAGCAGCCAAGCCAGGACTGCCAATGAGCAGTTCTTC.

The chain uses TRBV4-1 and TRBJ2-1; no clear D gene. The CDR3 is 16 amino acids. Germline assignment: CDR1 MGHRA and CDR2 YSYEKL. V lost 1 base and J 2 bases, leaving 12 bases between the germline ends. CDR3: CASSQAGGPPYNEQFF. The CDR3 DNA reads as TGCGCCAGCAGCCAAGCAGGTGGTCCTCCCTACAATGAGCAGTTCTTC.

This clonotype appeared many times. The chain employs TRBV7-9 and TRBJ2-1, with 8 bases matching TRBD1. The CDR3 runs 16 residues. Germline loops: CDR1 SEHNR, CDR2 FQNEAQ (reference sequence). The trim removed 6 bases at V and 2 bases at J, leaving 9 bases unmatched. CDR3 sequence (DNA): TGTGCCAGCAGTAACTCTGGGACAGGTCCCTACAATGAGCAGTTCTTC. It encodes CASSNSGTGPYNEQFF. Full variable domain (missing parts from reference TRBV7-9 and TRBJ2-1): DTGVSQNPRHKITKRGQNVTFRCDPISEHNRLYWYRQTLGQGPEFLTYFQNEAQLEKSRLLSDRFSAERPKGSFSTLEIQRTEQGDSAMYLCASSNSGTGPYNEQFFGPGTRLTVL.

The chain carries TRBV10-3 and TRBJ2-4, with D tentatively TRBD2 (6 bases). In germline, CDR1 is ENHRY, CDR2 SYGVKD. The length of the CDR3 is 15 residues. V lost 0 bases and J 4 bases, leaving 10 bases between the germline ends. CDR3 DNA sequence: TGTGCCATCAGTGAGTCAGGCGGGGTTAAAAACATTCAGTACTTC. It encodes CAISESGGVKNIQYF.

Ten or more counts support this clonotype. The chain uses TRBV4-1 and TRBJ2-7; 8 bases line up with TRBD1. V dropped 1 base and J dropped 6; count of bases not matched to a gene: 8. Looked up from germline, CDR1 is MGHRA and CDR2 is YSYEKL. The CDR3 has 15 amino acids. The CDR3 DNA reads as TGCGCCAGCAGCCAAGCAAGGACAGGGTATACCGAGCAGTACTTC. This translates into CASSQARTGYTEQYF.

This clonotype has more than one count but fewer than ten. The chain recombines TRBV19 with TRBJ1-5; D unclear. This CDR3 region has 16 residues. Trimming took 3 bases from V and 2 from J, leaving 14 bases between them. Germline V gene lookup returns CDR1 LNHDA and CDR2 SQIVND (reference sequence). The CDR3 sequence is CASSIWWVSGNQPQHF. CDR3 bases: TGTGCCAGTAGTATTTGGTGGGTTTCTGGCAATCAGCCCCAGCATTTT.

This clonotype was observed many times. V and J are TRBV6-5 and TRBJ2-3, with a possible D match to TRBD2 (5 bases). With 6 bases removed from V and 2 bases from J, the gap between germline ends came to 15 bases. The CDR3 is 15 amino acids. Germline V gene sequence: CDR1 MNHEY, CDR2 SVGAGI. The CDR3 DNA is TGTGCCAGCAGGAACGGGGTACGCTTCACAGATACGCAGTATTTT. Translation: CASRNGVRFTDTQYF.

The chain recombines TRBV5-3 with TRBJ2-7, with 7 bases that match TRBD1. TRBV5-3 counts as an open reading frame of uncertain function. V lost 8 bases to trimming and J lost 0 bases; unmatched junction nucleotides: 17. The CDR3 loop spans 17 amino acids. CDR3 DNA sequence: TGTGCCAGCGACCCAGGCCACAGGGGATATTACTCCTACGAGCAGTACTTC. Its protein product is CASDPGHRGYYSYEQYF.

This chain links TRBV6-1 with TRBJ2-1; TRBD2 matches 7 bases. V gave up 7 bases and J gave up 6 bases; unmatched junction bases: 15. The CDR3 spans 16 residues. Germline lookup yields CDR1 MNHNS and CDR2 SASEGT. DNA of the CDR3: TGTGCCAGCACCTTCCCGGGGAGGGGCAATCTCAATGAGCAGTTCTTC. Translation: CASTFPGRGNLNEQFF.

In this sample, this clonotype turned up a few times. This chain joins TRBV12-3 or TRBV12-4 and TRBJ1-6; TRBD1 matches at 9 bases. The V and J ends lost 6 bases and 3 bases, in that order; junction bases with no gene match: 9. This CDR3 is built from 17 residues. This CDR3 is CASSPGTGLSYNSPLHF. The CDR3 DNA reads as TGTGCCAGCAGCCCCGGGACAGGGTTAAGCTATAATTCACCCCTCCACTTT.